What follows describes a single T cell receptor beta chain. The data originate from a study of blood T cell repertoires in COVID-19. Generated by immunoSEQ multiplex PCR, the TCRdb table keeps only in-frame clones and is missing some. The sample yields some 510,000 clones, around nine tenths seen once. Deletions cut 5 bases from V and 5 bases from J, with 15 bases between. The CDR3 totals 14 residues. The germline gives CDR1 MDHEN, CDR2 SYDVKM. Sequencing was performed on PBMCs or T cells enriched from blood (not recorded which). The clonotype was recovered from a woman between 40 and 50 years old who had recovered from COVID-19. The chain links TRBV28 to TRBJ1-1, with D tentatively TRBD1 (5 bases). The CDR3 here is CASSPNPGVTEAFF. CDR3 nucleotide sequence: TGTGCCAGCAGTCCCAATCCGGGGGTTACTGAAGCTTTCTTT.